Presented here are 17 T cell receptor beta chains from one specimen sequenced in a study of lymphopenia after photon versus proton radiotherapy. The table came from immunoSEQ multiplex PCR; TCRdb's copy has only in-frame clones and leaves some out. The table includes some 31,000 clones, approximately 84% detected once. This material consisted of peripheral blood, taken from a patient treated with proton-based radiotherapy. The receptors were sampled from an older woman with pancreatic cancer.

The chain combines TRBV18 with TRBJ1-1, with D perhaps TRBD1 (5 bases). V was trimmed by 3 bases and J by 0 bases, leaving 5 bases between them. This CDR3 spans 13 amino acids. Germline V lookup: CDR1 KGHSH, CDR2 LQKENI. The CDR3 region has the DNA TGTGCCAGCTCACCGGGACTGAACACTGAAGCTTTCTTT. As protein: CASSPGLNTEAFF.

The CDR3 spells CASSLIVQSSGNTIYF. CDR3 sequence (DNA): TGTGCCAGCAGCTTAATAGTCCAGAGCTCTGGAAACACCATATATTTT. V gene TRBV11-1 combines with J gene TRBJ1-3, with unresolved D. This CDR3 region has 16 residues. In germline, CDR1 is SGHAT, CDR2 FQDESV (reference sequence). The ends were cut back, 2 bases at V and 0 bases at J, with 11 bases in the middle.

The chain recombines TRBV4-3 with TRBJ2-1, with 9 bases identical to TRBD1. Germline CDR1 is LGHNA and CDR2 is YSLEER. The CDR3 totals 16 residues. V was pared by 1 base and J by 7 bases, with 8 bases of the junction left unmatched. The CDR3 bases are TGCGCCAGCAGCCAAGTGGGACAGGGTAAAAGAAATGAGCAGTTCTTC. It translates to CASSQVGQGKRNEQFF.

The table lists this clone with a count of one. CDR3 region: CASSYRGLAESSYEQYF. DNA of the CDR3: TGTGCCAGCAGCTATCGGGGACTAGCGGAAAGCTCCTACGAGCAGTACTTC. The genes are TRBV5-8 and TRBJ2-5; 11 nucleotides align to TRBD2. The assigned J gene may be wrong: the sequence end matches TRBJ2-7 better. The germline V gene has CDR1 SGHTS and CDR2 YDEGEE. CDR3 size: 17 residues.

The chain uses TRBV21-1 and TRBJ2-1; TRBD2 is the table's D call, not checked against the DNA. TRBV21-1 is noted as a pseudogene. The CDR3 is 19 amino acids. This chain's CDR3 is CASTPGTLRYPFFYNEQFF. The CDR3, as DNA: TGTGCCAGCACCCCCGGGACTCTACGGTACCCATTCTTCTACAATGAGCAGTTCTTC.

This sequence joins TRBV28 and TRBJ1-1; 7 nucleotides align to TRBD1. The CDR3 runs to 11 residues. The ends lost 7 bases at V and 8 bases at J; junction bases unmatched: 4. CDR1 is MDHEN and CDR2 is SYDVKM in the germline V gene. In nucleotides, the CDR3 is TGTGCCAGCATGGAGACAGGGGAAGCTTTCTTT. Translated, it gives CASMETGEAFF.

This clone has only one observation. The chain recombines TRBV30 with TRBJ2-5; D possibly uses TRBD1 or TRBD2 (5 bases each). CDR1 and CDR2 (germline): GTSNPN, SVGIG (reference sequence). V lost 1 base and J lost 4, with 22 bases in between. The length of the CDR3 is 17 residues. The CDR3 spells CAWSDRRGGTVAETQYF. DNA of the CDR3: TGTGCCTGGAGTGACCGCCGTGGGGGTACAGTTGCAGAGACCCAGTACTTC. The full variable domain, with the rest looked up from reference TRBV30 and TRBJ2-5, is SQTIHQWPATLVQPVGSPLSLECTVEGTSNPNLYWYRQAAGRGLQLLFYSVGIGQISSEVPQNLSASRPQDRQFILSSKKLLLSDSGFYLCAWSDRRGGTVAETQYFGPGTRLLVL.

The chain employs TRBV11-3 and TRBJ2-5; 12 bases fit TRBD2. Per the germline V gene, CDR1 is SGHNT and CDR2 is YENEEA. After removal of 5 bases from V and 1 base from J, the junction contained 8 bases not matched to a gene. This CDR3 region has 17 residues. The CDR3 sequence: CASSPPGLAGSQETQYF. The CDR3 nucleotides are TGTGCCAGCAGCCCCCCCGGACTAGCGGGATCCCAAGAGACCCAGTACTTC.

V usage is TRBV29-1 and J usage is TRBJ2-2; 8 nucleotides match TRBD1. The germline V gene encodes CDR1 SQVTM and CDR2 ANQGSEA. The CDR3 is made up of 15 amino acids. V lost 2 bases and J lost 7; bases outside the gene matches: 9. This CDR3 reads CSVERQGAKNGELFF. CDR3 nucleotide sequence: TGCAGCGTTGAACGTCAGGGGGCTAAGAACGGGGAGCTGTTTTTT.

In regard to this clone: One end of the junction does not line up with germline, which may come from a read error. The chain links TRBV5-3 to TRBJ2-7, with TRBD1 as a possible D gene (5 bases). TRBV5-3 is labeled an ORF, and its function is uncertain. This CDR3 is 13 amino acids long. The CDR3 bases are TGTGCCAGCAGCTTGGGGCAGAGCTACGAGCAGTACTTC. It yields the protein CASSLGQSYEQYF.

This clone is a singleton in its sample. V gene TRBV27 combines with J gene TRBJ2-3; unclear D gene. The germline V gene encodes CDR1 MNHEY and CDR2 SMNVEV (reference sequence). CDR3 length: 14 residues. V lost 6 bases and J lost 1, with 11 bases in between. This CDR3 reads CASSPRLGTDTQYF. CDR3 DNA: TGTGCCAGCAGCCCTAGACTTGGCACAGATACGCAGTATTTT.

The chain is built from TRBV28 and TRBJ2-7, with D maybe TRBD2 (5 bases). This CDR3 is 12 amino acids long. Germline CDR1 is MDHEN and CDR2 is SYDVKM. Trimming took off 2 bases at V and 6 bases at J, with 8 bases between the two ends. The CDR3: CASSLNRGEQYF. CDR3 nucleotide sequence: TGTGCCAGCAGTTTAAACCGGGGCGAGCAGTACTTC. Variable domain in full (rest from reference TRBV28 and TRBJ2-7): DVKVTQSSRYLVKRTGEKVFLECVQDMDHENMFWYRQDPGLGLRLIYFSYDVKMKEKGDIPEGYSVSREKKERFSLILESASTNQTSMYLCASSLNRGEQYFGPGTRLTVT.

There are a few counts of this clone. CDR3 residues: CAISEIKLGSSNQPQHF. The CDR3, as DNA: TGTGCCATCAGTGAGATAAAGTTAGGCTCAAGCAATCAGCCCCAGCATTTT. The gene calls are TRBV10-3 and TRBJ1-5; D is unclear. Germline loops: CDR1 ENHRY, CDR2 SYGVKD. Trimming left V 2 bases short and J 1 base short, with 15 bases between. The CDR3 has 17 amino acids.

This chain links TRBV11-3 with TRBJ2-7; possibly TRBD2 for D (6 bases). The CDR3 extends over 12 amino acids. Germline V CDR1 and CDR2: SGHNT, YENEEA. V lost 8 bases, J lost 3 bases, and 11 bases lay in between. CDR3 sequence (DNA): TGTGCCAGCGGGCGGGGCGGCTACGAGCAGTACTTC. It encodes CASGRGGYEQYF.

This clone has just one count. The DNA for the CDR3 is TGTGCCAGCAGTTACCACCTCGGGACCCAAGGCACTGAAGCTTTCTTT. Its translation: CASSYHLGTQGTEAFF. The chain employs TRBV6-5 and TRBJ1-1, with D possibly being TRBD1 (5 bases). The CDR3 totals 16 residues. V was clipped by 2 bases and J by 4 bases, with 17 bases between them. Germline V gene data show CDR1 as MNHEY and CDR2 as SVGAGI.

The V gene is TRBV28, the J gene TRBJ1-5; maybe TRBD1 (6 bases). Germline V gene sequence: CDR1 MDHEN, CDR2 SYDVKM. The V and J ends lost 4 bases and 2 bases respectively, with 12 bases between them. The CDR3 covers 15 residues. The CDR3, as DNA: TGTGCCAGCAGTTCCGGACAGCCCGGCAATCAGCCCCAGCATTTT. Protein product: CASSSGQPGNQPQHF.

V gene TRBV29-1 combines with J gene TRBJ2-5; D gene unclear. From germline, CDR1 is SQVTM and CDR2 ANQGSEA. The CDR3 has 13 amino acids. V was clipped by 4 bases and J by 8 bases, with 17 bases between them. The chain's CDR3 is CSVAAAVDGTQYF. CDR3 DNA sequence: TGCAGCGTTGCTGCCGCAGTTGATGGTACCCAGTACTTC.